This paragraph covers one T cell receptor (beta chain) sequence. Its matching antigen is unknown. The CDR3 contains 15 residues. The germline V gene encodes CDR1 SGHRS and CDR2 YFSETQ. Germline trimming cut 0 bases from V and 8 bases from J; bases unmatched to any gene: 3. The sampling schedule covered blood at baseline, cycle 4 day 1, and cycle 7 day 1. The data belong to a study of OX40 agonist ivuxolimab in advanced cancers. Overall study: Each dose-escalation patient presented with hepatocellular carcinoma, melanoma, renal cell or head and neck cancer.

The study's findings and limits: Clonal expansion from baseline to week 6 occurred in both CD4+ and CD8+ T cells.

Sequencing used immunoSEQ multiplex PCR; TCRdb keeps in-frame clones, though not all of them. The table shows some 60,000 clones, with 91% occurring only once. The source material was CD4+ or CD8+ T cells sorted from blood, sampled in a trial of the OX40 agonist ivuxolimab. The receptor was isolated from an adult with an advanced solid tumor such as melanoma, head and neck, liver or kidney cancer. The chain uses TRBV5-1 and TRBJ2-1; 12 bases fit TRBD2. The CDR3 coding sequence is TGCGCCAGCAGCTTGGAACTAGCGGGAGGCTATGAGCAGTTCTTC. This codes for CASSLELAGGYEQFF.